A selection of T cell receptor beta chains follows, all from one sample in a study of cytomegalovirus exposure and HLA in healthy donors. Sequenced by immunoSEQ multiplex PCR; TCRdb stores in-frame clones only, minus some. The table has over 110,000 clones, roughly four fifths seen once. The sample comprised PBMCs. The receptors here all came from a male donor in good health and CMV-seronegative. CDR3s include the opening cysteine and the closing phenylalanine or tryptophan. D genes are given only for firm matches. Size tells how often a clone was seen (once, few, many) or the class of an expanded clone, and some rows leave it out.

TRBJ1-1,-,TRBV19,TRBD1,CASSTGQGAHAFF,TGTGCCAGTAGTACGGGACAGGGGGCGCACGCTTTCTTT
TRBJ1-1,-,TRBV9,-,CASSAMRGTEAFF,TGTGCCAGCAGCGCAATGAGGGGGACTGAAGCTTTCTTT
TRBJ1-1,-,TRBV6-5,-,CASSYGRVGGTEAFF,TGTGCCAGCAGTTACGGGAGGGTTGGGGGGACTGAAGCTTTCTTT
TRBJ2-7,-,TRBV5-4,-,CASSLLGHEQYF,TGTGCCAGCAGCTTGCTGGGGCACGAGCAGTACTTC
TRBJ2-5,-,TRBV15,TRBD2,CATSRRRGRETQYF,TGTGCCACCAGCAGACGTCGCGGGAGGGAGACCCAGTACTTC
TRBJ1-2,-,TRBV9,TRBD1,CASSSSQGAPYGYTF,TGTGCCAGCAGCTCATCCCAGGGGGCGCCCTATGGCTACACCTTC
TRBJ2-5,-,TRBV7-2,-,CASSLSGLQETQYF,TGTGCCAGCAGCTTAAGCGGGCTCCAAGAGACCCAGTACTTC
TRBJ1-5,once,TRBV28,-,CASSTGFNQPQHF,TGTGCCAGCAGCACAGGGTTCAATCAGCCCCAGCATTTT
TRBJ2-7,-,TRBV28,TRBD2,CASSKGRLADYEQYF,TGTGCCAGCAGTAAAGGCAGACTAGCGGACTACGAGCAGTACTTC
TRBJ2-1,-,TRBV7-9,TRBD2,CASTLTSGSRNEQFF,TGTGCCAGCACTCTCACTAGCGGGAGTCGGAATGAGCAGTTCTTC
TRBJ2-1,-,TRBV11-2,TRBD2,CASSLAGGQHNEQFF,TGTGCCAGCAGCTTAGCGGGAGGGCAACATAATGAGCAGTTCTTC
TRBJ2-7,-,TRBV4-3,TRBD2,CASSQDRLAGLEQYF,TGCGCCAGCAGCCAAGATCGACTAGCGGGACTCGAGCAGTACTTC
TRBJ2-2,-,TRBV7-3,-,CASSDVAVTTFF,TGTGCCAGCAGCGACGTGGCAGTGACAACGTTTTTT
TRBJ2-7,-,TRBV5-1,TRBD1,CASSYWTGGEDEQYF,TGCGCCAGCAGCTATTGGACAGGGGGTGAGGACGAGCAGTACTTC
TRBJ2-1,-,TRBV10-3,TRBD1,CAISGGTGLYNEQFF,TGTGCCATCAGTGGAGGGACAGGACTTTACAATGAGCAGTTCTTC
TRBJ2-5,-,TRBV7-8,TRBD2,CASSLVPEGTSGETQYF,TGTGCCAGCAGCTTAGTTCCGGAGGGTACTAGCGGAGAGACCCAGTACTTC
TRBJ1-2,-,TRBV30,-,CANRANYGYTF,TGTGCCAACAGGGCTAACTATGGCTACACCTTC
TRBJ1-2,-,TRBV6-5,-,CASSNPSNGYTF,TGTGCCAGCAGTAACCCTTCTAACGGCTACACCTTC
TRBJ2-7,-,TRBV30,-,CAWSGGTGYSYEQYF,TGTGCCTGGAGTGGGGGCACAGGTTACTCCTACGAGCAGTACTTC
TRBJ1-2,-,TRBV5-1,TRBD1,CASREQGAEVGYTF,TGCGCCAGCAGGGAACAGGGGGCAGAAGTTGGCTACACCTTC
TRBJ2-5,-,TRBV25-1,TRBD1,CASSEYAGGQETQYF,TGTGCCAGCAGTGAATATGCAGGGGGACAAGAGACCCAGTACTTC
TRBJ2-1,-,TRBV6-5,TRBD1,CASSYMGQNEQFF,TGTGCCAGCAGTTACATGGGACAGAATGAGCAGTTCTTC
TRBJ1-2,-,TRBV4-1,-,CASSQGVGFPSGYTF,TGCGCCAGCAGCCAAGGCGTCGGGTTCCCCAGTGGCTACACCTTC
TRBJ1-1,-,TRBV6-5,-,CASSGGGYEAFF,TGTGCCAGCAGTGGAGGAGGGTATGAAGCTTTCTTT
TRBJ1-4,-,TRBV19,TRBD1,CASSYSGQLKNEKLFF,TGTGCCAGTAGCTACTCGGGACAGCTGAAAAATGAAAAACTGTTTTTT
TRBJ2-6,-,TRBV28,-,CASTPQGASGANVLTF,TGTGCCAGCACCCCCCAAGGGGCGTCTGGGGCCAACGTCCTGACTTTC
TRBJ2-1,-,TRBV7-3,TRBD2,CASSPLGTSVYNEQFF,TGTGCCAGCAGCCCCCTCGGGACTAGCGTTTACAATGAGCAGTTCTTC
TRBJ1-1,-,TRBV2,-,CASSEGGGTEAFF,TGTGCCAGCAGTGAAGGGGGGGGTACTGAAGCTTTCTTT
TRBJ1-1,-,TRBV30,-,CAWGAEAEAFF,TGTGCCTGGGGGGCGGAAGCTGAAGCTTTCTTT
TRBJ2-1,-,TRBV7-9,TRBD1,CASRPTTGGDNNEQFF,TGTGCCAGCAGGCCTACCACAGGGGGCGATAACAATGAGCAGTTCTTC
TRBJ2-3,-,TRBV9,-,CASSVGFGQGADTAYF,-
TRBJ2-5,-,TRBV7-9,-,CASSVQGWETQYF,TGTGCCAGCAGCGTGCAGGGCTGGGAGACCCAGTACTTC
TRBJ1-3,-,TRBV7-8,-,CASSSRVSSGNTIYF,TGTGCCAGCAGCTCGCGGGTTAGCTCTGGAAACACCATATATTTT
TRBJ2-1,-,TRBV27,TRBD2,CASSPTSGTPYNEQFF,TGTGCCAGCAGTCCGACTAGCGGGACCCCCTACAATGAGCAGTTCTTC
TRBJ2-3,once,TRBV7-9,-,CASSPLAGSLADTQYF,TGTGCCAGCAGCCCACTAGCCGGGAGTCTTGCAGATACGCAGTATTTT
TRBJ2-7,-,TRBV23-1,-,CASSQSIYEQYF,TGCGCCAGCAGTCAATCGATCTACGAGCAGTACTTC
TRBJ2-7,-,TRBV19,-,CASSIVVSSYEQYF,TGTGCCAGTAGTATTGTTGTATCTTCCTACGAGCAGTACTTC
TRBJ2-7,once,TRBV9,-,CASSVGTQGYYEQYF,TGTGCCAGCAGCGTTGGAACTCAGGGTTACTACGAGCAGTACTTC
TRBJ1-5,few,TRBV4-2,-,CASSQVPGGEGQPQHF,TGTGCCAGCAGCCAAGTACCTGGAGGGGAGGGGCAGCCCCAGCATTTT
TRBJ2-1,-,TRBV2,-,CASSARNNEQFF,TGTGCCAGCAGTGCGAGGAACAATGAGCAGTTCTTC
TRBJ1-2,-,TRBV2,-,CASSEALLGGGHTF,TGTGCCAGCAGTGAAGCGCTTCTGGGGGGTGGCCACACCTTC
TRBJ1-2,-,TRBV5-1,-,CASSLERWPYGYTF,TGCGCCAGCAGCTTGGAGCGGTGGCCCTATGGCTACACCTTC
TRBJ2-7,-,TRBV4-3,TRBD2,CASSQLAESSYEQYF,TGCGCCAGCAGCCAACTAGCGGAAAGCTCCTACGAGCAGTACTTC
TRBJ2-1,-,TRBV4-3,TRBD2,CASSPSSGRAGEQFF,TGCGCCAGCAGCCCCTCCTCCGGGAGGGCAGGTGAGCAGTTCTTC